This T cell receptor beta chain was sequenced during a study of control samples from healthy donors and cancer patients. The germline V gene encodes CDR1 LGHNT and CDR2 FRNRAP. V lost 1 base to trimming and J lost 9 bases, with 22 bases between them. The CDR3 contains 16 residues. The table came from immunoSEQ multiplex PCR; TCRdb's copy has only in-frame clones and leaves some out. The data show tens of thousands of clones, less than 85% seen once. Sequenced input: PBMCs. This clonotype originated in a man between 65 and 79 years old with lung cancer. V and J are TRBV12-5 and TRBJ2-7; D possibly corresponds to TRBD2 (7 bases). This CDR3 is CASGLGSDRGGFLQYF. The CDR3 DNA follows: TGTGCTAGTGGTTTGGGGTCAGATAGGGGGGGGTTCTTGCAGTACTTC.